The 29 T cell receptor beta chains given below trace back to one sample, sequenced in a study of blood T cells in healthy people across ages. Alongside a J-beta primer mix, a sample-barcoded 5' primer served in a second PCR lasting 7 to 11 cycles. TCRdb reprocessed the 5' RACE reads with MiXCR, giving one entry per CDR3 protein. Of 800,000 to 950,000 distinct CDR3 sequences in the sample, almost 30% are singletons; the top ten hold 10%. This sample also appeared in a second study, on T cells of mothers and their children.

The sequenced material came from blood. The receptors here all came from a woman aged 40 to 55 in good health.

J is TRBJ2-7 and V is TRBV9; TRBD2 aligns across 10 bases. The CDR3 runs 15 residues. Germline V CDR1 and CDR2: SGDLS, YYNGEE. The ends lost 1 base at V and 4 bases at J; junction bases unmatched: 5. In DNA form, the CDR3 reads TGTGCCAGCAGCGTACAAGCGGGGGGGACGTACGAGCAGTACTTC. Encoded protein: CASSVQAGGTYEQYF.

This clonotype was detected ten times or more. The chain combines TRBV29-1 with TRBJ2-7; the D gene is possibly TRBD2 (6 bases). Germline V CDR1 and CDR2: SQVTM, ANQGSEA. Deletions cut 3 bases from V and 0 bases from J, with 9 bases between. The CDR3 sequence is 13 residues long. CDR3 nucleotides: TGCAGCGTTGAGATCGGGAGCTCCTACGAGCAGTACTTC. Its translation: CSVEIGSSYEQYF.

This rearrangement joins TRBV12-3 or TRBV12-4 to TRBJ1-5; D gene ambiguous. There are 13 residues in the CDR3. Trimming left V 6 bases short and J 5 bases short, with 11 bases between. CDR3 residues: CASSRNLDQPQHF. CDR3 nucleotide sequence: TGTGCCAGCAGCCGCAATCTGGATCAGCCCCAGCATTTT.

This chain joins TRBV18 and TRBJ1-4; 8 nucleotides match TRBD1. Per germline, CDR1 KGHSH and CDR2 LQKENI. V was pared by 3 bases and J by 0 bases, with 3 bases of the junction left unmatched. The CDR3 has 16 residues. The CDR3 region is CASSPDRAATNEKLFF. CDR3 in DNA: TGTGCCAGCTCACCGGACAGGGCAGCAACTAATGAAAAACTGTTTTTT.

This chain connects TRBV4-3 to TRBJ2-1; TRBD1 matches at 9 bases. The CDR3 covers 17 residues. J was trimmed by 7 bases and V by 3 bases; bases with no gene match: 13. Germline V gene data show CDR1 as LGHNA and CDR2 as YSLEER. This CDR3 reads CASSQYAGQGVENEQFF. The CDR3 DNA follows: TGCGCCAGCAGCCAGTACGCGGGACAGGGCGTGGAGAATGAGCAGTTCTTC.

This clonotype has a count of ten or more. This rearrangement joins TRBV7-9 to TRBJ2-7; D remains unclear. Trimming removed 4 bases from V and 7 bases from J, with 20 bases in between. This CDR3 is built from 15 residues. Germline V gives CDR1 SEHNR, CDR2 FQNEAQ (reference sequence). Here the CDR3 reads CASSSSLRSSGEQYF. CDR3 nucleotides: TGTGCCAGCAGCTCCTCTCTTAGGAGCTCGGGTGAGCAGTACTTC.

At least ten counts were recorded for this clonotype. CDR3 in DNA: TGTGCCAGCAGCTCGGGGGGGATTAGCTCCTACGAGCAGTACTTC. Its protein product is CASSSGGISSYEQYF. The J gene is TRBJ2-7, the V gene TRBV9; TRBD2 matches at 8 bases. Germline CDR1 is SGDLS and CDR2 is YYNGEE. The V and J ends lost 4 bases and 0 bases, in that order; junction bases with no gene match: 6. The CDR3 has 15 amino acids. Complete variable domain (other parts from reference TRBV9 and TRBJ2-7): DSGVTQTPKHLITATGQRVTLRCSPRSGDLSVYWYQQSLDQGLQFLIQYYNGEERAKGNILERFSAQQFPDLHSELNLSSLELGDSALYFCASSSGGISSYEQYFGPGTRLTVT.

This chain links TRBV6-4 with TRBJ2-3; D gene ambiguous. In germline, CDR1 is MRHNA, CDR2 SNTAGT. V was pared by 5 bases and J by 1 base, with 10 bases between. The CDR3 spans 14 residues. The CDR3 nucleotides read TGTGCCAGCAGTACCTTGGCGGGCACAGATACGCAGTATTTT. Its protein product is CASSTLAGTDTQYF.

Of note for this clonotype: A read error may be the cause here, since a much bigger clone is one base away. J is TRBJ1-2 and V is TRBV5-5; D is unclear. V dropped 3 bases and J dropped 3 bases, with 12 bases sitting between them. This CDR3 comprises 14 residues. In germline, CDR1 is SGHKS, CDR2 YYEKEE (reference sequence). CDR3 nucleotide sequence: TGTGCCAGCAGCTCCCTTGGCGGGGACTATGGCTACACCTTC. It codes for CASSSLGGDYGYTF.

V and J are TRBV20-1 and TRBJ1-5; D may be TRBD1 (5 bases). The ends were cut back, 2 bases at V and 6 bases at J, with 14 bases in the middle. CDR3 length equals 14 residues. Germline V gene data show CDR1 as DFQATT and CDR2 as SNEGSKA (reference sequence). CDR3 sequence reads: CSARLGGSSQPQHF. CDR3 DNA sequence: TGCAGTGCTAGATTGGGGGGTAGCTCTCAGCCCCAGCATTTT.

The chain uses TRBV19 and TRBJ1-5; weak D call: TRBD1 (5 bases). From germline, CDR1 is LNHDA and CDR2 SQIVND (reference sequence). The CDR3 has 15 amino acids. The V and J ends lost 3 bases and 4 bases respectively, with 13 bases between them. CDR3: CASSISRDGNQPQHF. The CDR3 DNA reads as TGTGCCAGTAGTATTTCCCGGGACGGTAATCAGCCCCAGCATTTT. The full variable domain, completed using reference TRBV19 and TRBJ1-5, is DGGITQSPKYLFRKEGQNVTLSCEQNLNHDAMYWYRQDPGQGLRLIYYSQIVNDFQKGDIAEGYSVSREKKESFPLTVTSAQKNPTAFYLCASSISRDGNQPQHFGDGTRLSIL.

V usage is TRBV21-1 and J usage is TRBJ2-7; the table's D call of TRBD1 was not tested on the DNA. TRBV21-1 is given as a pseudogene. The CDR3 runs 15 residues. CDR3 sequence: CASSCEARGGNEQYF. As DNA, the CDR3 is TGTGCCAGCAGCTGTGAGGCCAGGGGCGGAAACGAGCAGTACTTC.

The sample holds a few counts of this clonotype. The chain links TRBV27 to TRBJ2-1, with a weak D call TRBD1 (8 bases). Per germline, CDR1 MNHEY and CDR2 SMNVEV (reference sequence). This CDR3 is built from 22 residues. Trimming took off 1 base at V and 3 bases at J, with 31 bases between the two ends. The CDR3 sequence is CASSLWRRGLTGGTPNYNEQFF. CDR3 sequence (DNA): TGTGCCAGCAGTTTATGGCGCAGGGGGCTAACGGGAGGAACCCCTAACTACAATGAGCAGTTCTTC.

The chain links TRBV7-3 to TRBJ2-1, with TRBD2 identical over 11 bases. The CDR3 extends over 19 amino acids. The germline CDR1 and CDR2 sequences are SGHTA and FQGTGA. V shed 5 bases, J shed 5 bases, and the junction held 17 bases outside the gene matches. The CDR3 DNA is TGTGCCAGCAGCAAGTCCGGTAGCGGGGGGGCTTGGTTCGACAATGAGCAGTTCTTC. Protein product: CASSKSGSGGAWFDNEQFF.

Worth noting for this clonotype: One junction end disagrees with the germline gene, perhaps due to a read error. The chain carries TRBV4-3 and TRBJ2-6, with D perhaps matching TRBD1 (5 bases). Germline CDR1 is LGHNA and CDR2 is YSLEER. CDR3 length equals 15 residues. The CDR3, as DNA: TGCGCCAGTAGCCCCCAGCGCTCTGGGGCCAGCGTCCTGACTTTC. Protein: CASSPQRSGASVLTF.

In this sample, this clonotype turned up many times. The V and J genes are TRBV7-2 and TRBJ1-6; D is undetermined. The ends were cut back, 1 base at V and 6 bases at J, with 7 bases in the middle. CDR1 is SGHTA, CDR2 FQGNSA, per germline. The CDR3 length is 14 residues. CDR3 nucleotide sequence: TGTGCCAGCAGCTTAGGCCAGTCTAATTCACCCCTCCACTTT. It yields the protein CASSLGQSNSPLHF.

This clonotype was detected a few times. J is TRBJ2-1 and V is TRBV6-5; unclear D gene. This CDR3 has 13 residues. Germline lookup yields CDR1 MNHEY and CDR2 SVGAGI. V shed 5 bases and J shed 6 bases, with 11 bases lying between them. The chain's CDR3 is CASSPRSSNEQFF. DNA for the CDR3: TGTGCCAGCAGTCCAAGATCTAGCAATGAGCAGTTCTTC.

The chain recombines TRBV27 with TRBJ1-2; a weak D match, TRBD1 (6 bases). The CDR3 is made up of 15 amino acids. Between the trimmed V and J ends, which lost 5 bases and 8 bases, there was a span of 21 bases. Per germline, CDR1 MNHEY and CDR2 SMNVEV (reference sequence). This CDR3 reads CASSPLSIQGNGYTF. The CDR3 region has the DNA TGTGCCAGCAGTCCACTCTCAATACAGGGAAACGGCTACACCTTC.

This clonotype has more than one count but fewer than ten. The chain has TRBV12-3 or TRBV12-4 and TRBJ1-2, with D possibly matching TRBD1 (6 bases). CDR3 size: 15 residues. V lost 4 bases and J lost 6, with 18 bases in between. The CDR3 protein is CASSSPQGSSDGYTF. Written as DNA, the CDR3 is TGTGCCAGCAGTTCCCCACAGGGTTCATCGGATGGCTACACCTTC.

In this sample, this clonotype turned up a few times. V usage is TRBV7-2 and J usage is TRBJ2-2; no reliable D call. Germline lookup yields CDR1 SGHTA and CDR2 FQGNSA. CDR3 length: 14 residues. Trimming cost V 1 base and J 4 bases, with 7 bases left between them. CDR3 DNA: TGTGCCAGCAGCTTAGTAGGAACCACCGGGGAGCTGTTTTTT. It encodes CASSLVGTTGELFF.

The rearrangement joins TRBV20-1 to TRBJ2-5; D ambiguous. This CDR3 is 15 amino acids long. V lost 2 bases and J 5 bases, leaving 18 bases between the germline ends. Germline assignment: CDR1 DFQATT and CDR2 SNEGSKA (reference sequence). As DNA, the CDR3 is TGCAGTGCTAGACCACCCGCGGAAAACCGGGAGACCCAGTACTTC. It translates to CSARPPAENRETQYF.

As to this clonotype: The junction does not match germline at one end; this may be a read error. V usage is TRBV12-3 or TRBV12-4 and J usage is TRBJ2-3; 7 positions match TRBD2. The CDR3 is 15 amino acids. CDR3 sequence: CASSLRVAGTDTEYF. The CDR3 DNA reads TGTGCCAGCAGTTTAAGGGTAGCGGGCACAGATACGGAGTATTTT.

This clonotype has just a few counts. The V call is TRBV10-3, the J call TRBJ2-3; D not resolved. CDR1 is ENHRY, CDR2 SYGVKD, per germline. The CDR3 extends over 17 amino acids. V was trimmed by 2 bases and J by 0 bases, leaving 15 bases between them. CDR3 in DNA: TGTGCCATCAGTGAGAAGGCTCGACAATATAGCACAGATACGCAGTATTTT. The encoded protein is CAISEKARQYSTDTQYF.

The V and J genes are TRBV20-1 and TRBJ1-5; 7 nucleotides align to TRBD1. The ends lost 5 bases at V and 0 bases at J; junction bases unmatched: 4. This CDR3 region has 14 residues. Germline loops: CDR1 DFQATT, CDR2 SNEGSKA (reference sequence). CDR3 coding DNA: TGCAGTGCTTTAGAGGGGGCTAGCAATCAGCCCCAGCATTTT. It encodes CSALEGASNQPQHF.

V usage is TRBV7-9 and J usage is TRBJ2-3, with D possibly TRBD2 on 6 matching bases. Germline-derived CDR1 and CDR2 are SEHNR and FQNEAQ (reference sequence). V was shortened by 2 bases and J by 0 bases, with 9 bases between the two germline ends. The CDR3 totals 15 residues. CDR3 loop: CASSLLGGSTDTQYF. The CDR3 DNA reads as TGTGCCAGCAGCTTACTCGGGGGAAGCACAGATACGCAGTATTTT.

In this sample, this clonotype turned up a few times. The genes are TRBV7-9 and TRBJ2-5; 12 bases match TRBD1. From germline, CDR1 is SEHNR and CDR2 FQNEAQ (reference sequence). This CDR3 is built from 15 residues. Unmatched junction bases numbered 4, after V lost 4 bases and J lost 4 bases. CDR3 sequence: CASSWGDRGRETQYF. CDR3 DNA sequence: TGTGCCAGCAGCTGGGGGGACAGGGGGCGAGAGACCCAGTACTTC.

The chain joins TRBV28 to TRBJ2-7, with a possible D match to TRBD2 (6 bases). This CDR3 comprises 14 residues. Germline V gives CDR1 MDHEN, CDR2 SYDVKM. V was cut by 5 bases and J by 7 bases, with 18 bases left in between. The CDR3, as DNA: TGTGCCAGCAGTCCCCGGGGAGGCTGGGGGGAGCAGTACTTC. As protein: CASSPRGGWGEQYF.

This clonotype was detected ten times or more. This chain links TRBV27 with TRBJ1-2; TRBD1 matches at 8 bases. The V and J ends lost 10 bases and 8 bases, in that order; junction bases with no gene match: 18. Germline V gene data show CDR1 as MNHEY and CDR2 as SMNVEV (reference sequence). The CDR3 consists of 15 residues. The CDR3 coding sequence is TGTGCCACCACCCCGAGGACAGGGAATTTTGGCGGCTACACCTTC. Its protein product is CATTPRTGNFGGYTF.

Only a few counts were recorded for this clonotype. The rearrangement links TRBV15 to TRBJ2-1, with D perhaps matching TRBD2 (7 bases). CDR1 and CDR2 from the germline V gene are LNHNV and YYDKDF (reference sequence). This CDR3 has 14 residues. Trimming removed 6 bases from V and 1 base from J, with 10 bases in between. Here the CDR3 reads CATRGGGSYNEQFF. CDR3 nucleotide sequence: TGTGCCACCAGAGGGGGGGGATCCTACAATGAGCAGTTCTTC.